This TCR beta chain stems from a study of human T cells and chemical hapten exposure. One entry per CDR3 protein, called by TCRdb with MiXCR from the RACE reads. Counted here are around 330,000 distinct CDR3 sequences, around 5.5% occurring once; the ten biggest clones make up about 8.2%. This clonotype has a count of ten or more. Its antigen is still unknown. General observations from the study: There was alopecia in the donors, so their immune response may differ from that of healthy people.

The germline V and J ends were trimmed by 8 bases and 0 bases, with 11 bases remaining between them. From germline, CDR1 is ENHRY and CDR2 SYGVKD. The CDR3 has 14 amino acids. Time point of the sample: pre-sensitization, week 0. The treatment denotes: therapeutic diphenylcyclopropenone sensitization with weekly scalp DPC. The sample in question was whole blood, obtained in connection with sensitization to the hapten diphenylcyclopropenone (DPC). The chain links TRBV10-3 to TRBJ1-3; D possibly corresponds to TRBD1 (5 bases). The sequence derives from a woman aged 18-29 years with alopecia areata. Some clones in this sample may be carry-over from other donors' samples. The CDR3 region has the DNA TGTGCCATCGGCGGGGCCGTCTCTGGAAACACCATATATTTT. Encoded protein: CAIGGAVSGNTIYF.